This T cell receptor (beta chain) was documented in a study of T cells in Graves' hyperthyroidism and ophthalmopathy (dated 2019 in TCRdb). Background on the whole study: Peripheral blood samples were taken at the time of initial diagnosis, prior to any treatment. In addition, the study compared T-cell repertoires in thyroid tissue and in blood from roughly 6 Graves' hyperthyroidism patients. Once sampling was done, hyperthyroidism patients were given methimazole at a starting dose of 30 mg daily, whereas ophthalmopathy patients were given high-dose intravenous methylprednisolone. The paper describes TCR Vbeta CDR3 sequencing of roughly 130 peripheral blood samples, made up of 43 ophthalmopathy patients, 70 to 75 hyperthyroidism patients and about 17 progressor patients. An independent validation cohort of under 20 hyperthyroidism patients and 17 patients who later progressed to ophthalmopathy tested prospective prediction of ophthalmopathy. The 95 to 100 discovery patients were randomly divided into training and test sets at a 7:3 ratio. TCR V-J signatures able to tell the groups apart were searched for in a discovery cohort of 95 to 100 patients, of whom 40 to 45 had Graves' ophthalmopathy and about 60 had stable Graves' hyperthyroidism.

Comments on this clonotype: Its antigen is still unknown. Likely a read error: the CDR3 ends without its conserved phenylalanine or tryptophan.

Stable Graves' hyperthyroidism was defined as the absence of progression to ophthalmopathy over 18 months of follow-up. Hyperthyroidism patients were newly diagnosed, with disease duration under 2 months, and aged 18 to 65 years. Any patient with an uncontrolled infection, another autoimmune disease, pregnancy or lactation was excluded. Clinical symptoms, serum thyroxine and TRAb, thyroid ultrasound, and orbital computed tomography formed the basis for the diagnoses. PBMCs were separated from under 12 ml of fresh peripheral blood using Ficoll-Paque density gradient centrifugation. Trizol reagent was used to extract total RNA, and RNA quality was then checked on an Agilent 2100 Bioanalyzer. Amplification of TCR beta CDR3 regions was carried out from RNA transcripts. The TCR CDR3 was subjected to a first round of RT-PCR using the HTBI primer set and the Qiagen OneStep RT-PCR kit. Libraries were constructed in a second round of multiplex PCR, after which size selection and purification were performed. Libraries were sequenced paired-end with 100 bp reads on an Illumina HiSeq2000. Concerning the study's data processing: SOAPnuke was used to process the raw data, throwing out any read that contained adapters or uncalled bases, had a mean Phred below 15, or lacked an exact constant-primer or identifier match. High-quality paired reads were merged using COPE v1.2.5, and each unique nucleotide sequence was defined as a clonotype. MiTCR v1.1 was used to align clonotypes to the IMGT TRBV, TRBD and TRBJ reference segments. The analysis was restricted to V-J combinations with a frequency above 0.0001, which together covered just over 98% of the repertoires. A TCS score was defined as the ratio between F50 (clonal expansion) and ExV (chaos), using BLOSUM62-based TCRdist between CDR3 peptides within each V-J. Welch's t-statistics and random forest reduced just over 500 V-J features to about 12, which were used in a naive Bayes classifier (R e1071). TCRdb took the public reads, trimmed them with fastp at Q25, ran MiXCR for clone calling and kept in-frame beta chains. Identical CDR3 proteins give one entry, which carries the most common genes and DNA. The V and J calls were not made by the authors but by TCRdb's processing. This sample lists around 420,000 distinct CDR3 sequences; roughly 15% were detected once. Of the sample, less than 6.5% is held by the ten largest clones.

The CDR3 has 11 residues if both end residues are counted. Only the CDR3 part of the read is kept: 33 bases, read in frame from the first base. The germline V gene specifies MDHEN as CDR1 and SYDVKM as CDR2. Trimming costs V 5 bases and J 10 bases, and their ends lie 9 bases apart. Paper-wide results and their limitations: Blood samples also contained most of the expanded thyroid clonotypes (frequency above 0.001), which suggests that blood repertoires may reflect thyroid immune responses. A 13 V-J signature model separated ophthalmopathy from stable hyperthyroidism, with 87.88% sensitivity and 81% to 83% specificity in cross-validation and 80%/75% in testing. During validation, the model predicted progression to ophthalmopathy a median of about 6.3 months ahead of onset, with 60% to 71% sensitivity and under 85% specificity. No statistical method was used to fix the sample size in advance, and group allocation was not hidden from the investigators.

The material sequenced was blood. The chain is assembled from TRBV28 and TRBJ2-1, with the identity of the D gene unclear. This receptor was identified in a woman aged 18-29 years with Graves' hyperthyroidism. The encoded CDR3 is CASSTGDEQFS. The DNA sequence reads TGTGCCAGCAGTACGGGTGACGAGCAGTTCTCC.